This TCR beta chain was profiled in a study of Ad26.COV2.S vaccination and SARS-CoV-2 variants. Study-wide background: Intramuscular Ad26.COV2.S doses were given once or twice, 56 days apart.

Points on this clone: The antigen is undetermined.

Profiled with immunoSEQ multiplex PCR; TCRdb holds only in-frame clones, not every one. The sample consists of some 340,000 clones, over 80% of them appearing once. Whole-study findings and limits: Following vaccination, spike-specific CD8+ and CD4+ T cell responses reportedly exhibited substantial breadth.

The germline V gene encodes CDR1 SNHLY and CDR2 FYNNEI. V dropped 2 bases and J dropped 6 bases, with 13 bases sitting between them. This CDR3 spans 14 amino acids. Documented treatment: around 19 received Ad26.COV2.S at low or high dose, single or two shots; 5 received placebo; per-sample allocation not given. After the first vaccine or placebo injection, samples were drawn on day 63. An Ad26 vector that expressed Wuhan-strain SARS-CoV-2 spike constituted the vaccine. This chain links TRBV2 with TRBJ1-2, with D hard to call. The receptor's source is a person aged 18-60 years who received the Ad26.COV2.S COVID-19 vaccine or a placebo. Sequencing was performed on peripheral blood, taken in a trial of Ad26.COV2.S vaccine versus placebo. CDR3 DNA: TGTGCCAGCAGTGAAAAGGCGTATAGGGATGGCTACACCTTC. The encoded protein is CASSEKAYRDGYTF.